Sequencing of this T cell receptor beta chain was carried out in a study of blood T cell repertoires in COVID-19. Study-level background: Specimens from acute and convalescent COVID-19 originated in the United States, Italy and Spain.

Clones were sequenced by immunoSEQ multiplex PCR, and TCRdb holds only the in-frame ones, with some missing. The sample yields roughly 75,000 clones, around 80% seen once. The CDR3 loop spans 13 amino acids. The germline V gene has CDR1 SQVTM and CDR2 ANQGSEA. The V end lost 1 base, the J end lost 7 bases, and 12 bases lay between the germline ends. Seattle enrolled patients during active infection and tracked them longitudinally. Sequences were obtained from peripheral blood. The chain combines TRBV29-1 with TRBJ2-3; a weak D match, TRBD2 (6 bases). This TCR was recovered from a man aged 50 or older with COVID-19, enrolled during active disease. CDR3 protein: CSVEGTGGNTQYF. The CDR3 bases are TGCAGCGTTGAAGGGACCGGAGGGAATACGCAGTATTTT.